This is a list of T cell receptor beta chains from one sample in a study of blood T cell repertoires in COVID-19. Libraries were prepared by immunoSEQ multiplex PCR; TCRdb keeps only in-frame clonotypes and omits some of them. The repertoire holds 75,000 to 95,000 clones, around 90% seen once, with roughly a fifth in the top ten. The sequenced material came from peripheral blood. The source of these receptors is a human donor in a cohort sampled during active COVID-19. CDR3s include the opening cysteine and the closing phenylalanine or tryptophan. Fields, in order: clone size, J gene, D gene, V gene, CDR3 DNA, CDR3 protein. A D gene is named only where the DNA matches it firmly. Clone size, where shown, is once, few, many, or a class for clones that have expanded.

clone_size: NA; j_call: TRBJ2-1; d_call: TRBD1; v_call: TRBV4-3; cdr3_nt: TGCGCCAGCAGCCAAGAAACCGGGACAGGGATCTACAATGAGCAGTTCTTC; cdr3_aa: CASSQETGTGIYNEQFF
clone_size: NA; j_call: TRBJ1-2; d_call: NA; v_call: TRBV5-6; cdr3_nt: TGTGCCAGCAGCTTCACGGAGGGCCGGGTGGGAGGCTACACCTTC; cdr3_aa: CASSFTEGRVGGYTF
clone_size: NA; j_call: TRBJ2-7; d_call: TRBD1; v_call: TRBV11-2; cdr3_nt: TGTGCCAGCAGCTTCGGTACAGGGGGGTACTACGAGCAGTACTTC; cdr3_aa: CASSFGTGGYYEQYF
clone_size: NA; j_call: TRBJ2-2; d_call: NA; v_call: TRBV7-2; cdr3_nt: TGTGCCAGCAGCTTAGAAAATCACGGGGAGCTGTTTTTT; cdr3_aa: CASSLENHGELFF
clone_size: NA; j_call: TRBJ1-4; d_call: TRBD1; v_call: TRBV5-1; cdr3_nt: TGCGCCAGCAGCCATAAAAAAACGGGGACAGAGAAAAGAGCAACTAATGAAAAACTGTTTTTT; cdr3_aa: CASSHKKTGTEKRATNEKLFF
clone_size: NA; j_call: TRBJ1-2; d_call: TRBD1; v_call: TRBV7-9; cdr3_nt: TGTGCCAGCAGCCGGGACAGAGATGGCTACACCTTC; cdr3_aa: CASSRDRDGYTF
clone_size: NA; j_call: TRBJ2-3; d_call: NA; v_call: TRBV19; cdr3_nt: TGTGCCAGTAGTCCCCCTAGCACAGATACGCAGTATTTT; cdr3_aa: CASSPPSTDTQYF
clone_size: NA; j_call: TRBJ2-3; d_call: NA; v_call: TRBV7-8; cdr3_nt: TGTGCCAGCAGCTTGGGCTTAAAGCGGGCGGGGTTGGCAGATACGCAGTATTTT; cdr3_aa: CASSLGLKRAGLADTQYF
clone_size: NA; j_call: TRBJ2-3; d_call: NA; v_call: TRBV5-6; cdr3_nt: TGTGCCAGCAGCTTGCTTAGGGGGGATACGCAGTATTTT; cdr3_aa: CASSLLRGDTQYF
clone_size: NA; j_call: TRBJ2-2; d_call: TRBD2; v_call: TRBV30; cdr3_nt: TGTGCCTGGAGTCGAACTAGCGCCACCGGGGAGCTGTTTTTT; cdr3_aa: CAWSRTSATGELFF
clone_size: once; j_call: TRBJ2-5; d_call: TRBD1; v_call: TRBV28; cdr3_nt: TGTGCCAGCAGTCCTGCGGGACAGGGGAAAGAGACCCAGTACTTC; cdr3_aa: CASSPAGQGKETQYF
clone_size: NA; j_call: TRBJ2-1; d_call: TRBD2; v_call: TRBV19; cdr3_nt: TGTGCCAGTAAAAAGGGCGGGAGTTCAAGCTCCTACAATGAGCAGTTCTTC; cdr3_aa: CASKKGGSSSSYNEQFF
clone_size: NA; j_call: TRBJ1-1; d_call: NA; v_call: TRBV6-5; cdr3_nt: TGTGCCAGCAGTTACTCCCGACAGACCAGTGAAGCTTTCTTT; cdr3_aa: CASSYSRQTSEAFF
clone_size: NA; j_call: TRBJ1-3; d_call: NA; v_call: TRBV4-3; cdr3_nt: TGCGCCAGCAGCCAAGGGGGGGGTCCTGGAAACACCATATATTTT; cdr3_aa: CASSQGGGPGNTIYF
clone_size: NA; j_call: TRBJ2-7; d_call: TRBD2; v_call: TRBV7-8; cdr3_nt: TGTGCCAGCAGGTCCCACGGACTAGCGGGAGTCGATCATTCCTCCTACGAGCAGTACTTC; cdr3_aa: CASRSHGLAGVDHSSYEQYF
clone_size: NA; j_call: TRBJ2-1; d_call: NA; v_call: TRBV6-6; cdr3_nt: TGTGCCAGCAGTTCCCCGTCTGCGGGATCCTACAATGAGCAGTTCTTC; cdr3_aa: CASSSPSAGSYNEQFF
clone_size: NA; j_call: TRBJ2-2; d_call: NA; v_call: TRBV24-1; cdr3_nt: TGTGCCACCAGTGACCCCGGCCAGGGAAACGGGGAGCTGTTTTTT; cdr3_aa: CATSDPGQGNGELFF
clone_size: NA; j_call: TRBJ1-5; d_call: NA; v_call: TRBV7-2; cdr3_nt: TGTGCCAGCAGCTTAGACGGCGGTTACTATCAGCCCCAGCATTTT; cdr3_aa: CASSLDGGYYQPQHF
clone_size: NA; j_call: TRBJ1-1; d_call: NA; v_call: TRBV5-1; cdr3_nt: TGCGCCAGCAGCTTGGGTCTCTCTCCGGCAGGAAAGAACACTGAAGCTTTCTTT; cdr3_aa: CASSLGLSPAGKNTEAFF
clone_size: NA; j_call: TRBJ2-3; d_call: NA; v_call: TRBV7-2; cdr3_nt: TGTGCCAGCAGCCCACCCAGGACATATAGCACAGATACGCAGTATTTT; cdr3_aa: CASSPPRTYSTDTQYF
clone_size: NA; j_call: TRBJ2-3; d_call: NA; v_call: TRBV5-1; cdr3_nt: TGCGCCAGCAGCTTGGGGCAGACTAGCACAGATACGCAGTATTTT; cdr3_aa: CASSLGQTSTDTQYF
clone_size: NA; j_call: TRBJ2-1; d_call: NA; v_call: TRBV4-3; cdr3_nt: TGCGCCAGCAGCCAAGATAGAGGTCCTTACAATGAGCAGTTCTTC; cdr3_aa: CASSQDRGPYNEQFF